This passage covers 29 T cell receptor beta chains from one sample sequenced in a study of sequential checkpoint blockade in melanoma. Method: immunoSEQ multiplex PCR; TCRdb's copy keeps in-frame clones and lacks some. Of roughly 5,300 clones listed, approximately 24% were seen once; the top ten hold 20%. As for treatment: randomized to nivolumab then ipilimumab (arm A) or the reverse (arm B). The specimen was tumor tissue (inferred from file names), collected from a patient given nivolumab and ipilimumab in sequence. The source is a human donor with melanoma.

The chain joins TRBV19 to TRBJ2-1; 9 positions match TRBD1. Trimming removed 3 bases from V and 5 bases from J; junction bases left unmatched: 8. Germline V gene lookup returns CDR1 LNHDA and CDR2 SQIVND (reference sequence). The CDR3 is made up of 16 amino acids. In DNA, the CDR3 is TGTGCCAGTAGTATCTCTCGGGACAGGGTCCACAATGAGCAGTTCTTC. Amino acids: CASSISRDRVHNEQFF.

CDR3 amino acids: CASRDGHTDTQYF. The DNA for the CDR3 is TGCGCCAGCAGAGATGGGCACACAGATACGCAGTATTTT. The V and J genes are TRBV10-2 and TRBJ2-3; no clear D gene. CDR1 is WSHSY and CDR2 is SAAADI in the germline V gene. CDR3 length: 13 amino acids. Trimming took 6 bases from V and 2 from J, leaving 9 bases between them.

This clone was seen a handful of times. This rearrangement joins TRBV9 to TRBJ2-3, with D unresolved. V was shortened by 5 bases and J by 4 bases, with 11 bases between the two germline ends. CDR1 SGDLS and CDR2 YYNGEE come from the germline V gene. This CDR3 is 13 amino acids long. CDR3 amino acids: CASSHDFSDTQYF. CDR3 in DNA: TGTGCCAGCAGTCACGACTTCTCAGATACGCAGTATTTT.

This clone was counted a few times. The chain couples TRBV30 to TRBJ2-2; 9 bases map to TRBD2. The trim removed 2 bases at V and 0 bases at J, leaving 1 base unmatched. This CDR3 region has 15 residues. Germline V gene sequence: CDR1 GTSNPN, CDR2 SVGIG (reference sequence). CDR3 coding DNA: TGTGCCTGGAGTAGCGGGGGGCCGAACACCGGGGAGCTGTTTTTT. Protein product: CAWSSGGPNTGELFF.

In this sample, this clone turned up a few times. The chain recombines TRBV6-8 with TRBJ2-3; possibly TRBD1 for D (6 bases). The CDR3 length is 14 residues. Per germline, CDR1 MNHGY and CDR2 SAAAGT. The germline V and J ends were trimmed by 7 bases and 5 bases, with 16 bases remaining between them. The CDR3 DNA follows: TGTGCCAGCAACTTACAGGGACCGGGAGATACGCAGTATTTT. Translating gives CASNLQGPGDTQYF.

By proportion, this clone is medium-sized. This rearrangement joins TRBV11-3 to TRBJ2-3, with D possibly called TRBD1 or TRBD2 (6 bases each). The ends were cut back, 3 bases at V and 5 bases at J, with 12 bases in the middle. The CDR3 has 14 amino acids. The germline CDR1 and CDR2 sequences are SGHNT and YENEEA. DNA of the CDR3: TGTGCCAGCAGCTTCCGGGGGCGAGGAGATACGCAGTATTTT. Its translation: CASSFRGRGDTQYF.

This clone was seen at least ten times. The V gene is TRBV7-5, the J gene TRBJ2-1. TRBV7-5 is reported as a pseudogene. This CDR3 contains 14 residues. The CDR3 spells CASSQGGGLNEQFF. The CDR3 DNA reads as TGTGCCAGCAGCCAAGGTGGGGGGCTCAATGAGCAGTTCTTC.

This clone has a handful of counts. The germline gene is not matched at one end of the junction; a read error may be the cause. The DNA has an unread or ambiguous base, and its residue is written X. The CDR3 loop reads CAXSSTXGGAGEQFF. Here the CDR3 DNA reads TGTGCCMGCAGCTCGACTMGCGGGGGGGCGGGTGAGCAGTTCTTC. The rearrangement uses TRBV9 and TRBJ2-1, with 9 positions matching TRBD2. Germline CDR1 reads SGDLS; CDR2 reads YYNGEE. The CDR3 totals 15 residues.

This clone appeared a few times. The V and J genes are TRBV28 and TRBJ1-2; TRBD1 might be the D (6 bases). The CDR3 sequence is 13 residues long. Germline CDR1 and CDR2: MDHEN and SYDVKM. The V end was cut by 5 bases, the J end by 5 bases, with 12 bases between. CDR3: CASSLGQFYGYTF. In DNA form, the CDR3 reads TGTGCCAGCAGTCTCGGACAGTTTTATGGCTACACCTTC.

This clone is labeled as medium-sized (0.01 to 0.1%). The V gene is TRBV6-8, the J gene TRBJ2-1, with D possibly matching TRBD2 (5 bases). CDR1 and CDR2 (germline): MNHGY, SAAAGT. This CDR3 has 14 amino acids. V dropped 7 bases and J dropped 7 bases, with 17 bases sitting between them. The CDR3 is CASTRTGSGNEQFF. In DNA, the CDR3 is TGTGCCAGCACCCGGACGGGGTCGGGGAATGAGCAGTTCTTC.

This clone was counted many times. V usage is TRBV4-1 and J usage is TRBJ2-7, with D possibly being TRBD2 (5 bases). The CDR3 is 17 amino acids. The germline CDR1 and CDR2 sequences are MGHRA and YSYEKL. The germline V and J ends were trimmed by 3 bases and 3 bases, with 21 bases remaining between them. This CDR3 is CASSHARSNGESYEQYF. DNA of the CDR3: TGCGCCAGCAGCCACGCCAGATCAAACGGGGAAAGCTACGAGCAGTACTTC.

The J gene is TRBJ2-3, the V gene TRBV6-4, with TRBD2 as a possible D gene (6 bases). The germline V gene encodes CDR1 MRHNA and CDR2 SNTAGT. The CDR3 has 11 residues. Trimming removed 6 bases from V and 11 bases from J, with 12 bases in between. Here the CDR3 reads CASRTLREQYF. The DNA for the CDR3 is TGTGCCAGCAGGACCCTGCGGGAGCAGTATTTT.

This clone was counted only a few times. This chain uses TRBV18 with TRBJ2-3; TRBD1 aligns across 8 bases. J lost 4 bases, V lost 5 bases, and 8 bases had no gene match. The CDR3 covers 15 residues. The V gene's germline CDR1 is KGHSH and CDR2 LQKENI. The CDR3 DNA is TGTGCCAGCTCATCTTCCTCGGACAGGGCAGATACGCAGTATTTT. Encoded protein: CASSSSSDRADTQYF.

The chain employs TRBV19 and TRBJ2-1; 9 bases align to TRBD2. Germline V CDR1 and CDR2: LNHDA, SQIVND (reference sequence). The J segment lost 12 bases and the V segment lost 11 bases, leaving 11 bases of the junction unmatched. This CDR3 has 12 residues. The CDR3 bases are TGTGCCTCAGGGAGCGGGGGGCCCTGGCAGTTCTTC. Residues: CASGSGGPWQFF.

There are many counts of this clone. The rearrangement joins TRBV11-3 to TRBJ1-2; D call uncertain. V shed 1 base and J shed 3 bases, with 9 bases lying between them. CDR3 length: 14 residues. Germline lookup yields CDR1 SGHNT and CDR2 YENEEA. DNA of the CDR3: TGTGCCAGCAGCTTAGGCCAGACACACTATGGCTACACCTTC. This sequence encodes CASSLGQTHYGYTF.

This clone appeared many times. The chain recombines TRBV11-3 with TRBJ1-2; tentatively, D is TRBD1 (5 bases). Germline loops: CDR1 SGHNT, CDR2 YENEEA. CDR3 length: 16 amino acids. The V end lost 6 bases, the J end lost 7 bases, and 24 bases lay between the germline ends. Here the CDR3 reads CASSKIPGQVVGGYTF. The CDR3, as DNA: TGTGCCAGCAGTAAAATCCCAGGGCAGGTTGTTGGTGGCTACACCTTC.

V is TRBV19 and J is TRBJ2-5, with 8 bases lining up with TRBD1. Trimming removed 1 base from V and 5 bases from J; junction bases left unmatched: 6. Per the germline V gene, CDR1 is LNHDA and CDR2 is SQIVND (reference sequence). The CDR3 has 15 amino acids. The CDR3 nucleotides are TGTGCCAGTAGTATAGCGGGCAGGGGGCCGGAGACCCAGTACTTC. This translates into CASSIAGRGPETQYF.

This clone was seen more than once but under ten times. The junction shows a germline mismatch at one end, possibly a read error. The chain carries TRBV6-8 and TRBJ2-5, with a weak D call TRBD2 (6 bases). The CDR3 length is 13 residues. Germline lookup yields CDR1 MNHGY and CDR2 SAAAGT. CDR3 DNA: TGTGCCATCAGTAGGGACTACCAAGAGACCCAGTACTTC. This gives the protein CAISRDYQETQYF.

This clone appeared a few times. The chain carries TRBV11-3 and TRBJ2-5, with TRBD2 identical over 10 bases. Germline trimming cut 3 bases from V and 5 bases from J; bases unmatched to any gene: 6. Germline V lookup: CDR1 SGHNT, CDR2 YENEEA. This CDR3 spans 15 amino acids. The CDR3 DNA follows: TGTGCCAGCAGCTTGAGCGGGGGGGCCTATGAGACCCAGTACTTC. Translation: CASSLSGGAYETQYF.

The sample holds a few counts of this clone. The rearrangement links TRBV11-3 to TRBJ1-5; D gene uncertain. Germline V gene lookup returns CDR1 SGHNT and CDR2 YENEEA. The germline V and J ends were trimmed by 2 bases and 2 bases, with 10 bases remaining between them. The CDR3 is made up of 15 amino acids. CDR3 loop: CASSLWASGNQPQHF. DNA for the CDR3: TGTGCCAGCAGCTTATGGGCATCAGGCAATCAGCCCCAGCATTTT.

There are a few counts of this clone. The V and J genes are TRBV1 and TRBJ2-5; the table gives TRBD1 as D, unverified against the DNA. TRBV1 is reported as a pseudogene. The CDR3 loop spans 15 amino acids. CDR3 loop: CASSPEDSQRETQYF. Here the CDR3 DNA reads TGCGCCAGCAGCCCGGAGGACAGCCAAAGGGAGACCCAGTACTTC.

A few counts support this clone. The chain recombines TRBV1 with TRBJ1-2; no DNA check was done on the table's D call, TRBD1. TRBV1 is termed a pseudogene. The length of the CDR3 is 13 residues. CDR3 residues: CASSQSGIYGYTF. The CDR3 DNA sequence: TGCGCCAGCAGCCAATCAGGGATCTATGGCTACACCTTC.

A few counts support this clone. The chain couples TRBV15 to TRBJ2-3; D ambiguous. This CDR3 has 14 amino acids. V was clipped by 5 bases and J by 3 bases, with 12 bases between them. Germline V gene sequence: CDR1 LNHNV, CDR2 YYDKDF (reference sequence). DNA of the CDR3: TGTGCCACCAGCGTGTCCTCATTAACAGATACGCAGTATTTT. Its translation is CATSVSSLTDTQYF.

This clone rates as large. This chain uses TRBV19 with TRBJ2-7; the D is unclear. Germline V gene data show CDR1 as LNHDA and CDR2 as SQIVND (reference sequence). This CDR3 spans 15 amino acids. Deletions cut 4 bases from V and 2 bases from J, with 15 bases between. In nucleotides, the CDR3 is TGTGCCAGTAGTAGCCGTGGAGATCCTCCCTACGAGCAGTACTTC. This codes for CASSSRGDPPYEQYF.

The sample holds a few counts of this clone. For the CDR3, the DNA is TGTGCCATCAGTGAACCAACCCCGGCAGGCTTTTCATACGAGCAGTACTTC. Translating it yields CAISEPTPAGFSYEQYF. This sequence joins TRBV10-3 and TRBJ2-7; the D is unclear. Germline V CDR1 and CDR2: ENHRY, SYGVKD. V was trimmed by 3 bases and J by 4 bases, leaving 22 bases between them. The CDR3 is 17 amino acids.

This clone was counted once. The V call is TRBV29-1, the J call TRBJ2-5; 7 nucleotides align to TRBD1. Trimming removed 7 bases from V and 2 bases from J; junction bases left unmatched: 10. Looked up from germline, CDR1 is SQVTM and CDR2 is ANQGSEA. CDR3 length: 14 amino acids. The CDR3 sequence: CSGGKGQLQETQYF. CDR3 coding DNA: TGCAGCGGGGGCAAGGGACAGCTACAAGAGACCCAGTACTTC.

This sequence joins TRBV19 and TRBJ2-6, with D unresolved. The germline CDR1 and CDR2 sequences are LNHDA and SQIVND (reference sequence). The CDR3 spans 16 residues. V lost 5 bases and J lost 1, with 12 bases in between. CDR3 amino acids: CASSPPPISGANVLTF. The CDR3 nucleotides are TGTGCCAGTAGTCCCCCGCCGATATCTGGGGCCAACGTCCTGACTTTC.

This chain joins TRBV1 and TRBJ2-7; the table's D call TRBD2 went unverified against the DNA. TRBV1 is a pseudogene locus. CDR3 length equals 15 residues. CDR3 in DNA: TGCGCCAGCAGCCAAGGTGATGGGACTTCCTACGAGCAGTACTTC. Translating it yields CASSQGDGTSYEQYF.

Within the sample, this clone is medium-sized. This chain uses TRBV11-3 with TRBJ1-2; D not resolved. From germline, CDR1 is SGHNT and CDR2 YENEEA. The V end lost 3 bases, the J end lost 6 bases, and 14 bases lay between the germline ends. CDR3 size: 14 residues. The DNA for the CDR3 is TGTGCCAGCAGCTTGGCGACTCTTAATCATGGCTACACCTTC. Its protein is CASSLATLNHGYTF.